These T cell receptor beta chains were read from a single sample in a study of lymphopenia after photon versus proton radiotherapy. Sequencing was performed with immunoSEQ multiplex PCR; in TCRdb, only in-frame clones are kept and a portion is missing. Among tens of thousands of clones listed, around 88% were seen once. This material consisted of peripheral blood, taken from a patient treated with proton-based radiotherapy. Every receptor here comes from a man aged 55 to 69 with pancreatic cancer. Both conserved end residues are part of each CDR3. A D gene is named only where the DNA matches it firmly. Clone size is stated in some rows and not others, as once, few, many or a class when expanded.

J,length,D,size,V,CDR3,DNA
TRBJ1-4,14,TRBD1,.,TRBV27,CASSLDRVGEKLFF,TGTGCCAGCAGTCTTGACAGGGTGGGTGAAAAACTGTTTTTT
TRBJ1-3,16,.,.,TRBV5-5,CASSLALGPSGNTIYF,TGTGCCAGCAGCTTGGCCCTAGGGCCTTCTGGAAACACCATATATTTT
TRBJ2-1,14,.,once,TRBV15,CATTGVGSYNEQFF,TGTGCCACCACCGGGGTTGGCTCCTACAATGAGCAGTTCTTC
TRBJ2-5,13,.,.,TRBV11-1,CASGRRFRETQYF,TGTGCCAGCGGTAGGAGGTTTCGAGAGACCCAGTACTTC
TRBJ1-5,14,TRBD1,.,TRBV10-2,CASSEAGRGQPQHF,TGCGCCAGCAGTGAGGCTGGCAGGGGGCAGCCCCAGCATTTT
TRBJ2-7,12,.,.,TRBV18,CASSRPDGRGPF,TGTGCCAGCTCACGGCCCGACGGGCGAGGACCTTTC
TRBJ2-7,13,.,.,TRBV4-2,CASSQADGHGQYF,TGTGCCAGCAGCCAAGCGGACGGGCACGGGCAGTACTTC
TRBJ1-2,13,.,.,TRBV2,CASALQAYYGYTF,TGTGCCAGCGCATTACAGGCGTACTATGGCTACACCTTC
TRBJ2-7,14,TRBD1,.,TRBV11-3,CASSGRGLVYEQYF,TGTGCCAGCAGCGGCAGGGGGCTAGTCTACGAGCAGTACTTC
TRBJ2-2,16,TRBD2,few,TRBV5-5,CASSSPGGSSTGELFF,TGTGCCAGCAGCTCCCCCGGGGGGAGTAGCACCGGGGAGCTGTTTTTT
TRBJ2-7,17,TRBD2,.,TRBV7-9,CASSLVETSGTTYEQYF,TGTGCCAGCAGCTTAGTCGAGACTAGCGGGACTACCTACGAGCAGTACTTC
TRBJ2-3,14,.,once,TRBV5-4,CASSLVGEPDTQYF,TGTGCCAGCAGCTTGGTGGGCGAGCCTGATACGCAGTATTTT
TRBJ2-7,15,.,.,TRBV6-6,CASRDWAGETYEQYF,TGTGCCAGCAGGGATTGGGCGGGTGAGACCTACGAGCAGTACTTC
TRBJ1-5,15,TRBD1,.,TRBV19,CASSRGTGGSQPQHF,TGTGCCAGTAGTAGAGGGACAGGGGGTAGCCAGCCCCAGCATTTT
TRBJ1-2,15,.,few,TRBV15,CATSRDRAGNYGYTF,TGTGCCACCAGCAGAGATCGGGCGGGTAACTATGGCTACACCTTC
TRBJ1-5,17,TRBD1,.,TRBV5-1,CASSLDPVTGKNQPQHF,TGCGCCAGCAGCTTGGATCCTGTGACAGGGAAAAATCAGCCCCAGCATTTT
TRBJ2-5,17,.,.,TRBV4-1,CASSQDWPKSPTETQYF,TGCGCCAGCAGCCAAGATTGGCCAAAGTCCCCGACGGAGACCCAGTACTTC